The source of this TCR beta chain is a study of human T cells and chemical hapten exposure. Overall study: The scalp of each patient received a weekly diphenylcyclopropenone dose for the full approximately 22-week study.

Study observations and caveats: Versus controls, significantly more large CDR3 similarity clusters arose from expanded TCRs.

This clonotype has just a few counts. The antigen is undetermined. CDR3 length equals 13 residues. Germline V CDR1 and CDR2: MNHEY, SMNVEV (reference sequence). V gave up 2 bases and J gave up 10 bases, with 12 bases separating them. TCRdb reprocessed the RACE reads via MiXCR and lists one record per CDR3 protein. This table has about 97,000 distinct CDR3 sequences, 27% appearing once. The time point was: patch test 3, about 24 weeks after DPC sensitization. The treatment denotes: therapeutic diphenylcyclopropenone sensitization with weekly scalp DPC. At every patch-test visit, blood was drawn before the patch test was applied. Alopecia patients deemed DPC-suitable, aged 18 to 70, excluding pregnancy.

This chain connects TRBV27 to TRBJ2-1; TRBD2 is a possible D gene (7 bases). This specimen was whole blood, taken in connection with sensitization to the hapten diphenylcyclopropenone (DPC). The TCR comes from a man aged 35 to 55 with alopecia areata. Some clones in this sample may be carry-over from other donors' samples. In DNA form, the CDR3 reads TGTGCCAGCAGTTTACGGGGGGCAGGGGAGCAGTTCTTC. It is translated as CASSLRGAGEQFF.